The 15 T cell receptor beta chains presented below share a single source sample, sequenced in a study of blood T cells in healthy people across ages (dated by TCRdb to the mid-2010s). The method behind the library was 5' RACE. The instrument given in TCRdb is Illumina HiSeq 2500. The second PCR ran for roughly 7 to 11 cycles and used a J-beta primer mix along with a sample-barcoded 5' primer. TCRdb reanalyzed the raw reads on its own, using fastp at Q25 for trimming and MiXCR for clone calling, and kept in-frame beta chains. Records with the same CDR3 protein are collapsed into one entry carrying the most frequent genes and DNA. The sample includes about 570,000 distinct CDR3 sequences, with roughly 29% observed a single time. The top ten clonotypes cover 18% of the sample. The sequencing sample was made of blood. These TCRs come from a woman in her sixties or seventies in good health.

The CDR3 reads CAWSLTSGPNEQFF. The CDR3 region has the DNA TGTGCCTGGAGTTTAACTAGCGGCCCCAATGAGCAGTTCTTC. The chain carries TRBV30 and TRBJ2-1; TRBD2 aligns across 8 bases. Germline lookup yields CDR1 GTSNPN and CDR2 SVGIG (reference sequence). V dropped 2 bases and J dropped 6; count of bases not matched to a gene: 6. This CDR3 comprises 14 residues. The variable domain in full, with the rest retrieved from reference TRBV30 and TRBJ2-1, is SQTIHQWPATLVQPVGSPLSLECTVEGTSNPNLYWYRQAAGRGLQLLFYSVGIGQISSEVPQNLSASRPQDRQFILSSKKLLLSDSGFYLCAWSLTSGPNEQFFGPGTRLTVL.

V is TRBV6-5 and J is TRBJ2-5, with D perhaps TRBD2 (6 bases). The germline CDR1 and CDR2 sequences are MNHEY and SVGAGI. The V end was cut by 5 bases, the J end by 11 bases, with 15 bases between. The length of the CDR3 is 12 residues. As DNA, the CDR3 is TGTGCCAGCAGTCCCGGGCCCCGGGAGCAGTACTTC. Translation gives CASSPGPREQYF.

J is TRBJ2-7 and V is TRBV10-3, with 8 bases that match TRBD1. J lost 4 bases, V lost 7 bases, and 12 bases had no gene match. The germline CDR1 and CDR2 sequences are ENHRY and SYGVKD. The length of the CDR3 is 15 residues. CDR3 region: CAIMKGQGNVYEQYF. CDR3 nucleotides: TGTGCCATCATGAAAGGACAGGGTAACGTATACGAGCAGTACTTC.

This clonotype was seen a few times. The rearrangement links TRBV6-5 to TRBJ2-6; D is unresolved. CDR1 is MNHEY, CDR2 SVGAGI, per germline. The CDR3 totals 17 residues. Trimming took off 2 bases at V and 0 bases at J, with 11 bases between the two ends. CDR3 region: CASSYGVLSSGANVLTF. The DNA for the CDR3 is TGTGCCAGCAGTTACGGGGTTTTAAGCTCTGGGGCCAACGTCCTGACTTTC.

The CDR3, as DNA: TGTGCCAGCAGCGTAGGACAGGGCCCATACAATGAGCAGTTCTTC. Translated, it gives CASSVGQGPYNEQFF. The V call is TRBV7-2, the J call TRBJ2-1; 8 bases are a match to TRBD1. J was trimmed by 4 bases and V by 5 bases; bases with no gene match: 7. Per the germline V gene, CDR1 is SGHTA and CDR2 is FQGNSA. The CDR3 spans 15 residues.

This clonotype was counted a few times. The CDR3 DNA sequence: TGTGCCAGCAGCCCCAATATCGGAGCGGAGAATAGGGAAATCCTATCCTACAATGAGCAGTTCTTC. Translated: CASSPNIGAENREILSYNEQFF. The chain links TRBV21-1 to TRBJ2-1; the table's D call of TRBD2 was not tested on the DNA. TRBV21-1 is designated a pseudogene. The CDR3 extends over 22 amino acids.

V usage is TRBV3-1 and J usage is TRBJ2-5; D ambiguous. This CDR3 has 14 amino acids. Trimming left V 1 base short and J 1 base short, with 7 bases between. Looked up from germline, CDR1 is LGHDT and CDR2 is YNNKEL (reference sequence). This CDR3 reads CASSQVNSQETQYF. DNA for the CDR3: TGTGCCAGCAGCCAAGTCAACAGCCAAGAGACCCAGTACTTC.

This clonotype showed up many times. This rearrangement joins TRBV29-1 to TRBJ2-7; a weak D match, TRBD1 (6 bases). CDR1 is SQVTM and CDR2 is ANQGSEA in the germline V gene. With 4 bases removed from V and 7 bases from J, the gap between germline ends came to 17 bases. The CDR3 length is 13 residues. For the CDR3, the DNA is TGCAGCGTTGGGGTTACAGGGCAAGGTGAGCAGTACTTC. It specifies CSVGVTGQGEQYF.

This clonotype was picked up many times. V usage is TRBV12-3 or TRBV12-4 and J usage is TRBJ2-7, with TRBD1 as a possible D gene (5 bases). The CDR3 contains 13 residues. Deletions cut 6 bases from V and 0 bases from J, with 9 bases between. The CDR3 protein is CASSTTDSYEQYF. The CDR3 nucleotides are TGTGCCAGCAGCACGACAGACTCCTACGAGCAGTACTTC.

This clonotype has ten or more counts. V is TRBV7-9 and J is TRBJ2-1, with 7 bases identical to TRBD2. The junction had 6 bases not matched to a gene; V was cut back by 1 base and J by 9 bases. From germline, CDR1 is SEHNR and CDR2 FQNEAQ (reference sequence). This CDR3 contains 14 residues. The CDR3 region has the DNA TGTGCCAGCAGCTTAGGCCAGGGAGGGAGTGAGCAGTTCTTC. Protein product: CASSLGQGGSEQFF.

This clonotype has a single count. The chain joins TRBV18 to TRBJ2-5; no reliable D call. The last part of the DNA fits TRBJ2-7 better; the J call may be wrong. Germline lookup yields CDR1 KGHSH and CDR2 LQKENI. CDR3 length: 16 amino acids. CDR3 loop: CASSPGTGLYSYEQYF. DNA of the CDR3: TGTGCCAGCTCACCAGGAACCGGGTTATACTCCTACGAGCAGTACTTC.

The chain uses TRBV7-8 and TRBJ2-3, with a possible D match to TRBD1 (6 bases). This CDR3 has 14 residues. The V gene lost 8 bases and the J gene lost 3 bases, with 15 bases spanning the gap. In germline, CDR1 is SGHVS, CDR2 FQNEAQ. The CDR3 here is CASEARGRTDTQYF. The CDR3 bases are TGTGCCAGCGAGGCCAGGGGCAGGACAGATACGCAGTATTTT.

This chain links TRBV11-2 with TRBJ2-1, with TRBD2 as a possible D gene (6 bases). The CDR3 runs to 15 residues. Germline lookup yields CDR1 SGHAT and CDR2 FQNNGV. Trimming removed 5 bases at V and 2 bases at J, with 13 bases between. CDR3 DNA: TGTGCCAGCAGCGACGGGACTCCCACCTACAATGAGCAGTTCTTC. Its translation: CASSDGTPTYNEQFF.

This clonotype was seen more than once but under ten times. This chain uses TRBV18 with TRBJ1-4, with 8 bases fitting TRBD1. The length of the CDR3 is 14 residues. The V gene's germline CDR1 is KGHSH and CDR2 LQKENI. Germline trimming cut 6 bases from V and 10 bases from J; bases unmatched to any gene: 10. The DNA for the CDR3 is TGTGCCAGCTCTGTGACAGGGGAAGGTGGAAAACTGTTTTTT. Its protein is CASSVTGEGGKLFF.

This chain connects TRBV4-3 to TRBJ1-2; TRBD1 agrees at 7 bases. Trimming removed 1 base from V and 4 bases from J; junction bases left unmatched: 6. The germline gives CDR1 LGHNA, CDR2 YSLEER. The CDR3 is 15 amino acids. The CDR3 here is CASSQVDRAGYGYTF. In nucleotides, the CDR3 is TGCGCCAGCAGCCAAGTTGACAGGGCGGGCTATGGCTACACCTTC.